A single sample is the source of the 21 T cell receptor beta chains below, sequenced in a study of T cell responses to AZD1222 COVID-19 vaccine. The protocol was immunoSEQ multiplex PCR, while the TCRdb copy is restricted to in-frame clones and leaves out a portion. This sample has about 160,000 clones; around 89% occur once, and the top ten carry 4.5% to 6.5%. The sequences come from peripheral blood, collected on day 0 of AZD1222 vaccination. The receptor source for this set is an adult in good health.

The genes are TRBV28 and TRBJ2-7, with 7 bases lining up with TRBD1. The V gene end was trimmed by 2 bases and the J gene end by 5 bases; junction bases not matched to a gene: 9. CDR1 and CDR2 from the germline V gene are MDHEN and SYDVKM. This CDR3 has 15 residues. The CDR3: CASSLPRTGGDEQYF. The CDR3 DNA is TGTGCCAGCAGTTTACCAAGGACAGGAGGAGACGAGCAGTACTTC.

This sequence joins TRBV2 and TRBJ1-2; 7 positions agree with TRBD1. There are 13 residues in the CDR3. The V and J ends lost 6 bases and 5 bases, in that order; junction bases with no gene match: 6. The germline CDR1 and CDR2 sequences are SNHLY and FYNNEI. CDR3 nucleotides: TGTGCCAGCAGCAGACAGGGACCGTATGGCTACACCTTC. Amino acid sequence: CASSRQGPYGYTF. Together with reference TRBV2 and TRBJ1-2, the CDR3 gives the full variable domain: EPEVTQTPSHQVTQMGQEVILRCVPISNHLYFYWYRQILGQKVEFLVSFYNNEISEKSEIFDDQFSVERPDGSNFTLKIRSTKLEDSAMYFCASSRQGPYGYTFGSGTRLTVV.

DNA for the CDR3: TGTGCCAGTAGTAAGGGAGCGGAGGGCCGCACAGATACGCAGTATTTT. Translated, it gives CASSKGAEGRTDTQYF. This chain joins TRBV19 and TRBJ2-3, with D maybe TRBD2 (6 bases). There are 16 residues in the CDR3. The germline gives CDR1 LNHDA, CDR2 SQIVND (reference sequence). V lost 4 bases and J 1 base, leaving 15 bases between the germline ends. The entire variable domain, with the rest obtained from reference TRBV19 and TRBJ2-3, is as follows: DGGITQSPKYLFRKEGQNVTLSCEQNLNHDAMYWYRQDPGQGLRLIYYSQIVNDFQKGDIAEGYSVSREKKESFPLTVTSAQKNPTAFYLCASSKGAEGRTDTQYFGPGTRLTVL.

V and J are TRBV4-1 and TRBJ2-1, with D possibly being TRBD1 (6 bases). The CDR3 contains 16 residues. The germline gives CDR1 MGHRA, CDR2 YSYEKL. V was cut by 0 bases and J by 7 bases, with 16 bases left in between. In DNA, the CDR3 is TGCGCCAGCAGCCAAGATCAACGGCAGGGGTGGAATGAGCAGTTCTTC. It yields the protein CASSQDQRQGWNEQFF.

The chain recombines TRBV7-9 with TRBJ1-2, with 7 bases identical to TRBD1. Per the germline V gene, CDR1 is SEHNR and CDR2 is FQNEAQ (reference sequence). The CDR3 covers 16 residues. The junction had 10 bases not matched to a gene; V was cut back by 0 bases and J by 6 bases. The CDR3 protein is CASSLAGGGRVNGYTF. For the CDR3, the DNA is TGTGCCAGCAGCTTAGCAGGGGGCGGCCGCGTTAATGGCTACACCTTC.

CDR3 sequence: CASSLGAGQGFYEQYF. The DNA of the CDR3 is TGTGCCAGCAGCTTAGGCGCGGGACAGGGCTTCTACGAGCAGTACTTC. The genes are TRBV7-2 and TRBJ2-7, with 9 bases aligning to TRBD1. The CDR3 length is 16 residues. V shed 1 base, J shed 3 bases, and the junction held 7 bases outside the gene matches. Per the germline V gene, CDR1 is SGHTA and CDR2 is FQGNSA.

This sequence joins TRBV11-1 and TRBJ2-5; the match to TRBD2 covers 8 bases. The CDR3 has 17 amino acids. The V gene's germline CDR1 is SGHAT and CDR2 FQDESV (reference sequence). The junction had 13 bases not matched to a gene; V was cut back by 0 bases and J by 7 bases. CDR3 nucleotides: TGTGCCAGCAGCTTAGCGAGAACGGGAGGGCCGCGAAGGACCCAGTACTTC. It codes for CASSLARTGGPRRTQYF. Drawing the rest from reference TRBV11-1 and TRBJ2-5, the complete variable domain is EAEVAQSPRYKITEKSQAVAFWCDPISGHATLYWYRQILGQGPELLVQFQDESVVDDSQLPKDRFSAERLKGVDSTLKIQPAELGDSAMYLCASSLARTGGPRRTQYFGPGTRLLVL.

This clone has just one count. The V and J genes are TRBV5-6 and TRBJ1-1, with a tentative D call TRBD1 (6 bases). This CDR3 has 16 amino acids. Trimming took off 4 bases at V and 5 bases at J, with 21 bases between the two ends. Per germline, CDR1 SGHDT and CDR2 YYEEEE. CDR3 sequence: CASSLEWGPVYTEAFF. Here the CDR3 DNA reads TGTGCCAGCAGCCTCGAATGGGGGCCTGTGTATACTGAAGCTTTCTTT.

This chain uses TRBV3-1 (or the pseudogene TRBV3-2) with TRBJ2-2; 7 bases agree with TRBD1. The germline gives CDR1 LGHDT, CDR2 YNNKEL (reference sequence). This CDR3 has 16 amino acids. J lost 2 bases, V lost 0 bases, and 3 bases had no gene match. The CDR3 spells CASSQDRQGNTGELFF. Written as DNA, the CDR3 is TGTGCCAGCAGCCAAGATCGACAGGGTAACACCGGGGAGCTGTTTTTT.

The V gene is TRBV11-2, the J gene TRBJ2-1; 10 bases fit TRBD2. Trimming cost V 2 bases and J 9 bases; bases outside gene matches: 10. This CDR3 spans 16 amino acids. Germline V CDR1 and CDR2: SGHAT, FQNNGV. The CDR3 protein is CASSLLIPSGSGEQFF. DNA for the CDR3: TGTGCCAGCAGCTTATTGATCCCTAGCGGGAGCGGTGAGCAGTTCTTC.

This clone was detected only once. The J gene is TRBJ2-1, the V gene TRBV7-2; 7 bases align to TRBD2. J gave up 0 bases and V 1 base, and 3 bases lay outside the gene matches. The CDR3 is made up of 16 amino acids. Germline loops: CDR1 SGHTA, CDR2 FQGNSA. The CDR3 sequence is CASSLGGSNSYNEQFF. DNA of the CDR3: TGTGCCAGCAGCTTAGGCGGGAGCAACTCCTACAATGAGCAGTTCTTC.

The chain is built from TRBV7-9 and TRBJ2-5; the D is unclear. The length of the CDR3 is 13 residues. Trimming cost V 3 bases and J 5 bases, with 10 bases left between them. The germline CDR1 and CDR2 sequences are SEHNR and FQNEAQ (reference sequence). CDR3 region: CASSLSTSETQYF. CDR3 DNA sequence: TGTGCCAGCAGCTTGAGCACCTCGGAGACCCAGTACTTC.

The chain couples TRBV7-9 to TRBJ1-1; 7 positions match TRBD1. Unmatched junction bases numbered 5, after V lost 3 bases and J lost 1 base. The CDR3 length is 15 residues. Germline CDR1 is SEHNR and CDR2 is FQNEAQ (reference sequence). The CDR3 loop reads CASSFATGENTEAFF. In DNA form, the CDR3 reads TGTGCCAGCAGCTTCGCTACAGGGGAGAACACTGAAGCTTTCTTT.

A word on this clone: Distinct nucleotide sequences in the sample also encode this CDR3. The chain uses TRBV12-3 or TRBV12-4 and TRBJ1-1, with a weak D call TRBD1 (5 bases). CDR3 size: 12 residues. Trimming took off 6 bases at V and 1 base at J, with 6 bases between the two ends. The CDR3 loop reads CASSQGNTEAFF. The CDR3 bases are TGTGCCAGCAGCCAGGGGAACACTGAAGCTTTCTTT.

This chain connects TRBV28 to TRBJ1-6, with no clear D. Looked up from germline, CDR1 is MDHEN and CDR2 is SYDVKM. This CDR3 has 15 residues. V lost 3 bases to trimming and J lost 7 bases, with 13 bases between them. CDR3 DNA: TGTGCCAGCAGTTTCCAAAGGACCGTGAATTCACCCCTCCACTTT. It codes for CASSFQRTVNSPLHF.

The CDR3 nucleotides are TGTGCCAGTAGTAGTACGGGCCGCGTGGTGGGGGACACTGAAGCTTTCTTT. Translation gives CASSSTGRVVGDTEAFF. The chain joins TRBV19 to TRBJ1-1, with D possibly TRBD1 on 5 matching bases. Trimming took off 4 bases at V and 3 bases at J, with 21 bases between the two ends. The germline gives CDR1 LNHDA, CDR2 SQIVND (reference sequence). The CDR3 contains 17 residues.

In this sample, this clone turned up a few times. This chain links TRBV12-5 with TRBJ2-4; 8 nucleotides align to TRBD2. The germline V gene has CDR1 LGHNT and CDR2 FRNRAP. The CDR3 is made up of 16 amino acids. The junction had 5 bases not matched to a gene; V was cut back by 4 bases and J by 0 bases. This CDR3 reads CASGSPGGRAKNIQYF. CDR3 coding DNA: TGTGCTAGTGGTTCCCCGGGGGGGAGAGCCAAAAACATTCAGTACTTC.

The rearrangement joins TRBV10-3 to TRBJ2-1; the match to TRBD2 covers 9 bases. The CDR3 consists of 19 residues. The V gene's germline CDR1 is ENHRY and CDR2 SYGVKD. Trimming at V came to 4 bases and at J to 2 bases, leaving 15 bases not matched to a gene. CDR3 protein: CAISGRGLAGSGAYNEQFF. CDR3 in DNA: TGTGCCATCAGTGGACGAGGGCTAGCGGGATCTGGGGCCTACAATGAGCAGTTCTTC.

The chain is built from TRBV4-1 and TRBJ2-7, with unresolved D. The V end was cut by 3 bases, the J end by 3 bases, with 15 bases between. The germline CDR1 and CDR2 sequences are MGHRA and YSYEKL. This CDR3 spans 15 amino acids. The CDR3 loop is CASSQSVIISYEQYF. For the CDR3, the DNA is TGCGCCAGCAGCCAGTCAGTCATAATCAGCTACGAGCAGTACTTC.

The chain carries TRBV2 and TRBJ1-1; 8 bases are a match to TRBD1. This CDR3 region has 15 residues. The germline CDR1 and CDR2 sequences are SNHLY and FYNNEI. V lost 5 bases and J lost 1; bases outside the gene matches: 6. CDR3 protein: CASSKPTGENTEAFF. The CDR3 coding sequence is TGTGCCAGCAGTAAACCGACAGGGGAGAACACTGAAGCTTTCTTT.

V usage is TRBV7-9 and J usage is TRBJ1-3; D perhaps matches TRBD1 (6 bases). V was shortened by 1 base and J by 0 bases, with 13 bases between the two germline ends. The CDR3 contains 17 residues. Germline values: CDR1 SEHNR, CDR2 FQNEAQ (reference sequence). CDR3 loop: CASSLGDRRYSGNTIYF. CDR3 DNA sequence: TGTGCCAGCAGCTTAGGAGACAGGAGATACTCTGGAAACACCATATATTTT.